One and the same sample provided the 2 T cell receptor beta chains below, sequenced in a study of T cell responses to AZD1222 COVID-19 vaccine. Produced via immunoSEQ multiplex PCR; TCRdb's table is partial and in-frame only. Seen here are 75,000 to 100,000 clones, 89% observed once, and the top ten hold 1.6%. Sequenced material: peripheral blood, taken on day 0 of AZD1222 vaccination. Receptor source: an adult in good health.

The sample holds one count of this clone. The rearrangement uses TRBV18 and TRBJ2-7; D gene ambiguous. From germline, CDR1 is KGHSH and CDR2 LQKENI. The V end was cut by 4 bases, the J end by 7 bases, with 17 bases between. This CDR3 contains 14 residues. The CDR3 region has the DNA TGTGCCAGCTCACTGGCTACCCCCGAAGGGGAGCAGTACTTC. This codes for CASSLATPEGEQYF.

In this sample, this clone turned up once. The V and J genes are TRBV5-1 and TRBJ2-2; D might be TRBD1 or TRBD2, each matching 5 bases. In germline, CDR1 is SGHRS, CDR2 YFSETQ. The V end was cut by 0 bases, the J end by 0 bases, with 9 bases between. The CDR3 covers 16 residues. CDR3 residues: CASSLGQGANTGELFF. For the CDR3, the DNA is TGCGCCAGCAGCTTGGGTCAGGGAGCGAACACCGGGGAGCTGTTTTTT.